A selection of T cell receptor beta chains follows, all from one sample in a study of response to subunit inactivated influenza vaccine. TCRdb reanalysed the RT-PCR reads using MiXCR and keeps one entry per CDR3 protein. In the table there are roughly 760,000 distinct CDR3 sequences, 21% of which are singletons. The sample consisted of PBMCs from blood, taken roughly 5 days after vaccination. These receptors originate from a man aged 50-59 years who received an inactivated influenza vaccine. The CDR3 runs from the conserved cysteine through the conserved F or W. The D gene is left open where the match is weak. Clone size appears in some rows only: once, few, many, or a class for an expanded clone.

CDR3 DNA: TGTGCCAGCAGTTATCCCCTAGCGGTGGAGTCGGATGAGCAGTTCTTC
CDR3 protein: CASSYPLAVESDEQFF
D gene: TRBD2
J gene: TRBJ2-1
V gene: TRBV6-5
clone size: few

CDR3 DNA: TGTGCCAGCAGTGTCCCGACAGGGGTCAATGAGCAGTTCTTC
CDR3 protein: CASSVPTGVNEQFF
D gene: TRBD1
J gene: TRBJ2-1
V gene: TRBV2
clone size: NA

CDR3 DNA: TGTGCCAGCAGCTACAGAACGGGGAGCACAGATACGCAGTATTTT
CDR3 protein: CASSYRTGSTDTQYF
D gene: NA
J gene: TRBJ2-3
V gene: TRBV11-2
clone size: NA

CDR3 DNA: TGTGCCACCAGGGGGACAGGGAACGGCCAGCCCCAGCATTTT
CDR3 protein: CATRGTGNGQPQHF
D gene: TRBD1
J gene: TRBJ1-5
V gene: TRBV6-1
clone size: NA

CDR3 DNA: TGTGCCAGCAGCTCCTTCCGCACTAGCGGTATGAATGAGCAGTTCTTC
CDR3 protein: CASSSFRTSGMNEQFF
D gene: TRBD2
J gene: TRBJ2-1
V gene: TRBV7-9
clone size: few

CDR3 DNA: TGTGCCAGCAGTTTCGCAGCCGGTGGGACCCAGTACTTC
CDR3 protein: CASSFAAGGTQYF
D gene: NA
J gene: TRBJ2-5
V gene: TRBV12-3/TRBV12-4
clone size: NA

CDR3 DNA: TGTGCCAGCAGACGCGGACAGGGAAGCAATCAGCCCCAGCATTTT
CDR3 protein: CASRRGQGSNQPQHF
D gene: TRBD1
J gene: TRBJ1-5
V gene: TRBV6-1
clone size: NA

CDR3 DNA: TGCGCCAGCAGTCTATCGGACAGGGGAAACATTCAGTACTTC
CDR3 protein: CASSLSDRGNIQYF
D gene: TRBD1
J gene: TRBJ2-4
V gene: TRBV5-1
clone size: NA

CDR3 DNA: TGTGCCAGCAGCCAAGTGACTCCCATCTACGAGCAGTACTTC
CDR3 protein: CASSQVTPIYEQYF
D gene: NA
J gene: TRBJ2-7
V gene: TRBV14
clone size: few

CDR3 DNA: TGTGCCACCAGCAGAGAACTTGGACTAGCGGGTACATACGAGCAGTACTTC
CDR3 protein: CATSRELGLAGTYEQYF
D gene: TRBD2
J gene: TRBJ2-7
V gene: TRBV15
clone size: few

CDR3 DNA: TGTGCCAGCAGTTTATTGGACCTCGGCACCGGGGAGCTGTTTTTT
CDR3 protein: CASSLLDLGTGELFF
D gene: NA
J gene: TRBJ2-2
V gene: TRBV6-2/TRBV6-3
clone size: few

CDR3 DNA: TGTGCCAGCAGTTTGGGGACTAGCGGGAAAGATACGCAGTATTTT
CDR3 protein: CASSLGTSGKDTQYF
D gene: TRBD2
J gene: TRBJ2-3
V gene: TRBV12-3/TRBV12-4
clone size: many

CDR3 DNA: TGTGCCAGCCGACGCGGGACTCCCTATACGCAGTATTTT
CDR3 protein: CASRRGTPYTQYF
D gene: NA
J gene: TRBJ2-3
V gene: TRBV7-9
clone size: NA

CDR3 DNA: TGTGCCAGCAGCTTAGCGGGCGTCATGAACACTGAAGCTTTCTTT
CDR3 protein: CASSLAGVMNTEAFF
D gene: NA
J gene: TRBJ1-1
V gene: TRBV7-9
clone size: few

CDR3 DNA: TGCGCCAGCAGTGGCAGAGCGTCGGGTAATGAGCAGTTCTTC
CDR3 protein: CASSGRASGNEQFF
D gene: NA
J gene: TRBJ2-1
V gene: TRBV10-2
clone size: NA

CDR3 DNA: TGCAGCGTCTCAGGCGGGGTAAATTCACCCCTCCACTTT
CDR3 protein: CSVSGGVNSPLHF
D gene: NA
J gene: TRBJ1-6
V gene: TRBV29-1
clone size: few

CDR3 DNA: TGTGCCAGCAGCTTAACCCTATCTTCCCCTTACAATGAGCAGTTCTTC
CDR3 protein: CASSLTLSSPYNEQFF
D gene: NA
J gene: TRBJ2-1
V gene: TRBV7-2
clone size: NA

CDR3 DNA: TGTGCCAGCAGTTTAGCGCTTTTCGAGCAGTACTTC
CDR3 protein: CASSLALFEQYF
D gene: NA
J gene: TRBJ2-7
V gene: TRBV12-3/TRBV12-4
clone size: NA

CDR3 DNA: TGTGCCAGCAGCCCAGTTAGGGGGAACACTGAAGCTTTCTTT
CDR3 protein: CASSPVRGNTEAFF
D gene: NA
J gene: TRBJ1-1
V gene: TRBV7-2
clone size: NA

CDR3 DNA: TGTGCCAGCAGCCCCCCCAACTCAGGGGGCGGGGAGCTGTTTTTT
CDR3 protein: CASSPPNSGGGELFF
D gene: TRBD1
J gene: TRBJ2-2
V gene: TRBV7-2
clone size: NA

CDR3 DNA: TGTGCCAGCAGCTTGACAGGGGCCGCTAACACCGGGGAGCTGTTTTTT
CDR3 protein: CASSLTGAANTGELFF
D gene: TRBD1
J gene: TRBJ2-2
V gene: TRBV5-5
clone size: few

CDR3 DNA: TGTGCCAGCAGTCTCCGACAGGGGGGCAACGAGCAGTACTTC
CDR3 protein: CASSLRQGGNEQYF
D gene: TRBD1
J gene: TRBJ2-7
V gene: TRBV12-3/TRBV12-4
clone size: many

CDR3 DNA: TGTGCCAGCAGCCTCCACGGGACTAGCGGACCCTACGAGCAGTACTTC
CDR3 protein: CASSLHGTSGPYEQYF
D gene: TRBD2
J gene: TRBJ2-7
V gene: TRBV9
clone size: few

CDR3 DNA: TGCAGTGCTAGCCGACAGGGGGGAGACGAGCAGTACTTC
CDR3 protein: CSASRQGGDEQYF
D gene: TRBD1
J gene: TRBJ2-7
V gene: TRBV20-1
clone size: few